The 22 T cell receptor beta chains in this list originate from one sample, sequenced in a study of shared clonotypes between healthy human individuals (dated by TCRdb to about 2020). Library preparation employed the immunoSEQ multiplex PCR assay. TCRdb carries this immuneACCESS record with in-frame sequences only. Its versions omit some clonotypes, under half of them owing to an unresolved V gene in the studies checked, with the rest unexplained. The sample table holds roughly 1 million clones, of which about 75% were seen once. Of the sample, around 1.5% is held by the ten largest clones. Material for sequencing was memory CD4+ T cells sorted from blood. The sample's cell subset or site, from its label and the paper: CD45RA-negative fraction. These receptors were obtained from a young man in good health.

This rearrangement joins TRBV14 to TRBJ2-5; weak D call: TRBD1 (6 bases). CDR1 is SGHDN, CDR2 FVKESK, per germline. The CDR3 extends over 13 amino acids. Deletions cut 3 bases from V and 4 bases from J, with 9 bases between. CDR3 nucleotides: TGTGCCAGCAGCCAGGGGGCAGGAGAGACCCAGTACTTC. Protein product: CASSQGAGETQYF.

This clone came up once. This chain connects TRBV6-1 to TRBJ2-3; possible D gene TRBD2, 6 bases. The ends were cut back, 0 bases at V and 2 bases at J, with 9 bases in the middle. This CDR3 is 15 amino acids long. The germline CDR1 and CDR2 sequences are MNHNS and SASEGT. CDR3 bases: TGTGCCAGCAGTGAAGCCCGGGGGACCACAGATACGCAGTATTTT. Protein product: CASSEARGTTDTQYF.

The chain combines TRBV30 with TRBJ1-2, with 7 bases lining up with TRBD1. The V and J ends lost 3 bases and 4 bases, in that order; junction bases with no gene match: 11. Per the germline V gene, CDR1 is GTSNPN and CDR2 is SVGIG (reference sequence). This CDR3 region has 15 residues. The CDR3, as DNA: TGTGCCTGGAGGGGGGGGACAGACAACTTCTATGGCTACACCTTC. Translated: CAWRGGTDNFYGYTF.

This rearrangement joins TRBV5-1 to TRBJ2-5, with 9 positions matching TRBD1. Unmatched junction bases numbered 6, after V lost 4 bases and J lost 5 bases. The germline V gene encodes CDR1 SGHRS and CDR2 YFSETQ. The CDR3 runs 14 residues. CDR3 nucleotide sequence: TGCGCCAGCAGCAAGGGACAGGGAAGGGAGACCCAGTACTTC. Amino acid sequence: CASSKGQGRETQYF.

In its sample, this clone was seen a few times. Other DNA sequences in the same sample also yield this CDR3. The CDR3 DNA is TGCGCCAGCAGCAGTGACAGGGGAGACTACGAGCAGTACTTC. This encodes CASSSDRGDYEQYF. V and J are TRBV5-1 and TRBJ2-7; TRBD1 matches at 8 bases. CDR3 length equals 14 residues. From germline, CDR1 is SGHRS and CDR2 YFSETQ. J was trimmed by 3 bases and V by 4 bases; bases with no gene match: 6.

The V and J genes are TRBV5-1 and TRBJ2-5, with TRBD1 matching 7 bases. Germline V gene data show CDR1 as SGHRS and CDR2 as YFSETQ. The CDR3 spans 13 residues. The V segment lost 3 bases and the J segment 4 bases; nucleotides outside the gene matches: 3. For the CDR3, the DNA is TGCGCCAGCAGCTGGGGGACAGCAGAGACCCAGTACTTC. Its translation is CASSWGTAETQYF. The entire variable domain, with the rest obtained from reference TRBV5-1 and TRBJ2-5, is as follows: KAGVTQTPRYLIKTRGQQVTLSCSPISGHRSVSWYQQTPGQGLQFLFEYFSETQRNKGNFPGRFSGRQFSNSRSEMNVSTLELGDSALYLCASSWGTAETQYFGPGTRLLVL.

This clone was found once. The V gene is TRBV7-9, the J gene TRBJ2-5; D tentatively reads TRBD1 or TRBD2 (5 bases each). Germline V gives CDR1 SEHNR, CDR2 FQNEAQ (reference sequence). V lost 4 bases, J lost 4 bases, and 10 bases lay in between. This CDR3 spans 13 amino acids. The CDR3 DNA reads TGTGCCAGCAGCTCGGGACCCAGAGAGACCCAGTACTTC. This sequence encodes CASSSGPRETQYF.

This clone was detected only a few times. The CDR3 DNA is TGCGCCAGCAGCCCTGGAAGGGGTTCTAGCGGGGCAACCGTACGCCAAGAGACCCAGTACTTC. Its protein product is CASSPGRGSSGATVRQETQYF. The chain recombines TRBV5-1 with TRBJ2-5; 9 bases align to TRBD2. CDR3 length: 21 residues. The ends lost 4 bases at V and 1 base at J; junction bases unmatched: 23. Germline V CDR1 and CDR2: SGHRS, YFSETQ.

The gene calls are TRBV6-6 and TRBJ2-4; 9 nucleotides agree with TRBD2. Germline values: CDR1 MNHNY, CDR2 SVGAGI (reference sequence). The V and J ends lost 2 bases and 6 bases, in that order; junction bases with no gene match: 5. This CDR3 has 15 amino acids. This chain's CDR3 is CASSYGGGAGNIQYF. In DNA, the CDR3 is TGTGCCAGCAGTTACGGCGGGGGGGCAGGAAACATTCAGTACTTC.

The genes are TRBV20-1 and TRBJ2-5; the D call may be TRBD1 or TRBD2 (5 bases each). Germline CDR1 reads DFQATT; CDR2 reads SNEGSKA (reference sequence). V lost 5 bases and J lost 7, with 11 bases in between. The CDR3 has 11 residues. The CDR3 sequence: CSAVGGGTQYF. CDR3 nucleotide sequence: TGCAGTGCTGTTGGGGGTGGGACCCAGTACTTC.

This chain uses TRBV19 with TRBJ2-1; 14 bases align to TRBD2. The CDR3 runs 17 residues. With V trimmed by 3 bases and J by 6 bases, 7 bases remained unmatched. The germline gives CDR1 LNHDA, CDR2 SQIVND (reference sequence). Here the CDR3 DNA reads TGTGCCAGTAGTATTCCCGCCGGGACTAGCGGGAGCAATGAGCAGTTCTTC. It specifies CASSIPAGTSGSNEQFF.

Concerning this clone itself: Different DNA sequences within this sample yield the same CDR3. The chain uses TRBV5-1 and TRBJ2-5; possible D gene TRBD2, 6 bases. Trimming removed 2 bases at V and 5 bases at J, with 10 bases between. The germline gives CDR1 SGHRS, CDR2 YFSETQ. The CDR3 is 13 amino acids. Written as DNA, the CDR3 is TGCGCCAGCAGCTTAACCGGAGGGGAGACCCAGTACTTC. It is translated as CASSLTGGETQYF.

The CDR3 sequence is CASSLGRAGQGYTF. DNA of the CDR3: TGTGCCAGCAGTCTAGGACGGGCGGGGCAGGGCTACACCTTC. V gene TRBV28 combines with J gene TRBJ1-2, with a weak D call TRBD1 (5 bases). Germline V lookup: CDR1 MDHEN, CDR2 SYDVKM. Trimming shortened V by 5 bases and J by 8 bases, and 18 bases separated the two germline ends. The CDR3 consists of 14 residues.

The chain employs TRBV7-2 and TRBJ2-3; TRBD1 matches at 9 bases. The CDR3 is 17 residues long. The germline V gene has CDR1 SGHTA and CDR2 FQGNSA. V dropped 5 bases and J dropped 8; count of bases not matched to a gene: 17. This CDR3 reads CASSAPRTGDFSGTQYF. The DNA for the CDR3 is TGTGCCAGCAGCGCACCGCGGACAGGGGATTTTTCGGGTACGCAGTATTTT. The full variable domain, its missing parts supplied by reference TRBV7-2 and TRBJ2-3, is GAGVSQSPSNKVTEKGKDVELRCDPISGHTALYWYRQSLGQGLEFLIYFQGNSAPDKSGLPSDRFSAERTGGSVSTLTIQRTQQEDSAVYLCASSAPRTGDFSGTQYFGPGTRLTVL.

This clone was recorded once. The chain joins TRBV7-9 to TRBJ1-4; possible D gene TRBD1, 6 bases. With 2 bases removed from V and 4 bases from J, the gap between germline ends came to 14 bases. Per germline, CDR1 SEHNR and CDR2 FQNEAQ (reference sequence). The length of the CDR3 is 16 residues. In DNA, the CDR3 is TGTGCCAGCAGCTTATGGGAGGGGGTCGGTAATGAAAAACTGTTTTTT. This codes for CASSLWEGVGNEKLFF. Combining the CDR3 with reference TRBV7-9 and TRBJ1-4 gives the whole variable domain DTGVSQNPRHKITKRGQNVTFRCDPISEHNRLYWYRQTLGQGPEFLTYFQNEAQLEKSRLLSDRFSAERPKGSFSTLEIQRTEQGDSAMYLCASSLWEGVGNEKLFFGSGTQLSVL.

The chain combines TRBV28 with TRBJ1-2; D unclear. The CDR3 sequence is 12 residues long. CDR1 MDHEN and CDR2 SYDVKM come from the germline V gene. The V gene lost 10 bases and the J gene lost 4 bases, with 13 bases spanning the gap. The CDR3 reads CATTTLIYGYTF. In DNA, the CDR3 is TGTGCCACCACGACCCTAATCTATGGCTACACCTTC.

As to this clone: This same CDR3 is encoded by further DNA sequences in the sample. The rearrangement uses TRBV28 and TRBJ2-7; D uncertain. The CDR3 has 12 residues. Germline CDR1 and CDR2: MDHEN and SYDVKM. Trimming cost V 4 bases and J 2 bases, with 6 bases left between them. DNA for the CDR3: TGTGCCAGCAGTTCCGGACCCTACGAGCAGTACTTC. This translates into CASSSGPYEQYF.

The rearrangement joins TRBV5-1 to TRBJ2-3; TRBD2 is a possible D gene (5 bases). V gave up 0 bases and J gave up 5 bases, with 10 bases separating them. This CDR3 spans 14 amino acids. Germline loops: CDR1 SGHRS, CDR2 YFSETQ. The CDR3 sequence is CASSLVLAGDTQYF. In nucleotides, the CDR3 is TGCGCCAGCAGCTTGGTCCTAGCAGGAGATACGCAGTATTTT.

The genes are TRBV28 and TRBJ2-3, with TRBD2 matching over 12 bases. The CDR3 is 16 residues long. V lost 4 bases and J lost 11; bases outside the gene matches: 13. Germline lookup yields CDR1 MDHEN and CDR2 SYDVKM. In DNA form, the CDR3 reads TGTGCCAGCAGTTCCTCCGGACTAGCGGGGACCCGTAGGCAGTATTTT. This sequence encodes CASSSSGLAGTRRQYF.

This chain joins TRBV15 and TRBJ1-2; 8 bases are a match to TRBD1. J lost 2 bases, V lost 5 bases, and 10 bases had no gene match. Germline V lookup: CDR1 LNHNV, CDR2 YYDKDF (reference sequence). The CDR3 runs 16 residues. CDR3 residues: CATSSATGGINYGYTF. In DNA, the CDR3 is TGTGCCACCAGCTCTGCCACAGGGGGTATCAACTATGGCTACACCTTC.

The V and J genes are TRBV5-1 and TRBJ2-3; tentatively, D is TRBD2 (6 bases). The CDR3 is 14 amino acids. Trimming pared 0 bases from V and 8 bases from J, leaving 13 bases between. Germline CDR1 and CDR2: SGHRS and YFSETQ. The CDR3 DNA reads TGCGCCAGCAGCTTGGGCAGAGAGACTAGTACGCAGTATTTT. Its protein is CASSLGRETSTQYF.

This clone has only one observation. The chain is built from TRBV5-1 and TRBJ1-1; D gene unclear. Germline lookup yields CDR1 SGHRS and CDR2 YFSETQ. Between the trimmed V and J ends, which lost 0 bases and 1 base, there was a span of 10 bases. This CDR3 region has 15 residues. CDR3 sequence: CASSLVVDPNTEAFF. The CDR3 DNA follows: TGCGCCAGCAGCTTGGTGGTGGATCCGAACACTGAAGCTTTCTTT. The full variable domain, its missing parts supplied by reference TRBV5-1 and TRBJ1-1, is KAGVTQTPRYLIKTRGQQVTLSCSPISGHRSVSWYQQTPGQGLQFLFEYFSETQRNKGNFPGRFSGRQFSNSRSEMNVSTLELGDSALYLCASSLVVDPNTEAFFGQGTRLTVV.